This T cell receptor (beta chain) was identified in a study of T cell changes during pregnancy in multiple sclerosis. Produced via immunoSEQ multiplex PCR; TCRdb's table is partial and in-frame only. The table shows about 86,000 clones, with under 95% occurring only once. This clone was seen a handful of times. The source material was peripheral blood, sampled in the first trimester of pregnancy. This sequence was found in a female donor in good health, enrolled as a control in a pregnancy study.

The CDR3 is CASKTGTSNQPQHF. CDR3 nucleotides: TGTGCCAGTAAGACAGGGACTAGCAATCAGCCCCAGCATTTT. The chain uses TRBV19 and TRBJ1-5, with TRBD1 identical over 7 bases. V shed 7 bases and J 0 bases; nucleotides not matched to a gene: 3. The CDR3 is 14 residues long. From germline, CDR1 is LNHDA and CDR2 SQIVND (reference sequence). Supplemented by reference TRBV19 and TRBJ1-5, the full variable domain reads DGGITQSPKYLFRKEGQNVTLSCEQNLNHDAMYWYRQDPGQGLRLIYYSQIVNDFQKGDIAEGYSVSREKKESFPLTVTSAQKNPTAFYLCASKTGTSNQPQHFGDGTRLSIL.